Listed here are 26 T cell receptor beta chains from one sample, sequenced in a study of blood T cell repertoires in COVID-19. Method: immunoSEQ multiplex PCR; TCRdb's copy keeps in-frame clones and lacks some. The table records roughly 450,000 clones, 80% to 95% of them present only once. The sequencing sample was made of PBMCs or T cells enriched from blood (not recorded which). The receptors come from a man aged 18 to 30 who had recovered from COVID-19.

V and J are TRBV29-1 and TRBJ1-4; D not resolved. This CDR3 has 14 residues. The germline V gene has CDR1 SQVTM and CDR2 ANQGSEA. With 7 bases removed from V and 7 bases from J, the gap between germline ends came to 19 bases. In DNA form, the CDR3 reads TGCAGCGCCTGCTTGGCGGCAGAAGGTGAAAAACTGTTTTTT. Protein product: CSACLAAEGEKLFF.

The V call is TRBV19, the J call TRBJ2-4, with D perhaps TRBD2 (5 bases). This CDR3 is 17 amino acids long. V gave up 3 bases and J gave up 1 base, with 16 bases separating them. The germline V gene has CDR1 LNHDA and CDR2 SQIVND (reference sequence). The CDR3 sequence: CASSMVEGRLAKNIQYF. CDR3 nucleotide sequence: TGTGCCAGTAGTATGGTCGAGGGTCGTCTGGCCAAAAACATTCAGTACTTC.

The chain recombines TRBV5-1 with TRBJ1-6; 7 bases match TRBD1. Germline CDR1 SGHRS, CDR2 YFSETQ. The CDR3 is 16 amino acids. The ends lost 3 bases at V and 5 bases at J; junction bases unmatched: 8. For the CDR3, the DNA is TGCGCCAGCAGCTCGACAGGGCGTGGAAATAATTCACCCCTCCACTTT. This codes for CASSSTGRGNNSPLHF.

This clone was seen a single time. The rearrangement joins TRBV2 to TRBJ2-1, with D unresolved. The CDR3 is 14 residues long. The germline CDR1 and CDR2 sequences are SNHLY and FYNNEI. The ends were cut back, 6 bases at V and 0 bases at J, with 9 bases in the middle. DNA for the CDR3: TGTGCCAGCAGGCCTAGTCCCTCCTACAATGAGCAGTTCTTC. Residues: CASRPSPSYNEQFF.

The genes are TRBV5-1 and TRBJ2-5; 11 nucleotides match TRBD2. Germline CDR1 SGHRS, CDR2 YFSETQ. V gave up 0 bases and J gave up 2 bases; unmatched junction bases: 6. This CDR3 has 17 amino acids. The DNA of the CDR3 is TGCGCCAGCAGCTTGGCCAAGACTAGCGGGACACAAGAGACCCAGTACTTC. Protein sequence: CASSLAKTSGTQETQYF.

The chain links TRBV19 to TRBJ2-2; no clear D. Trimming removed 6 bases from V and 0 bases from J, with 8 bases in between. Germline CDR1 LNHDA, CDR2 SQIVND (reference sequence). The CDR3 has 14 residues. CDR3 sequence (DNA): TGTGCCAGTAGGGGCAGATCGAACACCGGGGAGCTGTTTTTT. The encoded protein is CASRGRSNTGELFF.

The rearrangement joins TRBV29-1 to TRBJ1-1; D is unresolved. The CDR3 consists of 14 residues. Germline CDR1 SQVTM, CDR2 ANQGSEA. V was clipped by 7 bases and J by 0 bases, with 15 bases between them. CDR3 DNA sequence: TGCAGCGGTCGCTCCCCGGGGTTGAACACTGAAGCTTTCTTT. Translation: CSGRSPGLNTEAFF.

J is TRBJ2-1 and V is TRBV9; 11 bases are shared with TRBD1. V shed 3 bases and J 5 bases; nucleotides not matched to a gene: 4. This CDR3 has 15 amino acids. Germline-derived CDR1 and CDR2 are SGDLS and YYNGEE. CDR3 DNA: TGTGCCAGCAGCGCCTGGGACAGGGGGAACAATGAGCAGTTCTTC. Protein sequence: CASSAWDRGNNEQFF.

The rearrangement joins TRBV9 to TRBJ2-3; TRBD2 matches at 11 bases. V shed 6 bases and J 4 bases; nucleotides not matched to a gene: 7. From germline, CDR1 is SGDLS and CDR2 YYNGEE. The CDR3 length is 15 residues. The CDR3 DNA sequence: TGTGCCAGCACAACTAGCGGGAGTGTCGCAGATACGCAGTATTTT. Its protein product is CASTTSGSVADTQYF. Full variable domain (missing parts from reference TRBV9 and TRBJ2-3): DSGVTQTPKHLITATGQRVTLRCSPRSGDLSVYWYQQSLDQGLQFLIQYYNGEERAKGNILERFSAQQFPDLHSELNLSSLELGDSALYFCASTTSGSVADTQYFGPGTRLTVL.

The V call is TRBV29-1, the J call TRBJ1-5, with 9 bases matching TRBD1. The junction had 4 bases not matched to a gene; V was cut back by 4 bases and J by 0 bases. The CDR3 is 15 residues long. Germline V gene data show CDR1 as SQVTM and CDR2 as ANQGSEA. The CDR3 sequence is CSVGQGGNSNQPQHF. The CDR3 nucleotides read TGCAGCGTTGGACAGGGGGGCAATAGCAATCAGCCCCAGCATTTT.

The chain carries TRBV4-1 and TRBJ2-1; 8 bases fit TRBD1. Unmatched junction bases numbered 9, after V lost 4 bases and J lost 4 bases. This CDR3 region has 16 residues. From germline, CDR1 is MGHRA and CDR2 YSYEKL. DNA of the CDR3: TGCGCCAGCAGCCGGACACCGGGACAGGAGTACAATGAGCAGTTCTTC. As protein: CASSRTPGQEYNEQFF.

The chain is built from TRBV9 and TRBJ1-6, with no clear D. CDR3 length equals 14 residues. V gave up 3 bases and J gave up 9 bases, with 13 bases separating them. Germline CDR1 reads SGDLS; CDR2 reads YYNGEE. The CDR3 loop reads CASSGTGASSPLHF. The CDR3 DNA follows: TGTGCCAGCAGCGGGACGGGAGCGAGTTCACCCCTCCACTTT.

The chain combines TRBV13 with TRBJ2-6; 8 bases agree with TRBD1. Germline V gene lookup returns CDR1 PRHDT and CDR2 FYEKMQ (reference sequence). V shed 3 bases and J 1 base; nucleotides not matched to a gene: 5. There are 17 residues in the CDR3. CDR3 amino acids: CASSFSTGESGANVLTF. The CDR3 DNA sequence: TGTGCCAGCAGCTTTTCGACAGGGGAATCTGGGGCCAACGTCCTGACTTTC.

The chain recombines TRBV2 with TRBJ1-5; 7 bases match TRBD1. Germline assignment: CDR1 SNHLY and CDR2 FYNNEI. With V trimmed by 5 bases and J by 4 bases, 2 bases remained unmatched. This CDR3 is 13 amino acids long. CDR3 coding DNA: TGTGCCAGCAGTCGGGACAGAAATCAGCCCCAGCATTTT. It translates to CASSRDRNQPQHF.

CDR3 residues: CASSAGTQEEQFF. The CDR3 region has the DNA TGTGCCAGCTCGGCCGGGACACAGGAAGAGCAGTTCTTC. The V call is TRBV18, the J call TRBJ2-1; the D gene is possibly TRBD1 (6 bases). The germline gives CDR1 KGHSH, CDR2 LQKENI. This CDR3 region has 13 residues. V lost 6 bases and J 10 bases, leaving 16 bases between the germline ends.

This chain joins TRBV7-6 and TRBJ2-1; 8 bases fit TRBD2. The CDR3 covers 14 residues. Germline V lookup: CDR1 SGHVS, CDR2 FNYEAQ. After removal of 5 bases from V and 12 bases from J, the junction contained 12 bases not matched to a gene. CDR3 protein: CASSPNGASGGQFF. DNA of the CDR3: TGTGCCAGCAGCCCTAACGGGGCCAGCGGGGGGCAGTTCTTC.

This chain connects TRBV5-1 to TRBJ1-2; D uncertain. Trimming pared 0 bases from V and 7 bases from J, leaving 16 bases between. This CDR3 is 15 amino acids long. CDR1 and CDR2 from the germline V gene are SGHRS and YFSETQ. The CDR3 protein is CASSLVRGLEGGYTF. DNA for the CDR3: TGCGCCAGCAGCTTGGTGCGGGGATTAGAGGGTGGCTACACCTTC.

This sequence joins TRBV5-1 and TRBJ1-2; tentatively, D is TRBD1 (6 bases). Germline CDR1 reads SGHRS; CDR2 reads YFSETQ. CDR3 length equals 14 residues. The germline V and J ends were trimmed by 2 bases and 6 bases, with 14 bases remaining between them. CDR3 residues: CASSFSAQGNGYTF. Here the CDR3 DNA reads TGCGCCAGCAGCTTTTCGGCACAGGGTAATGGCTACACCTTC.

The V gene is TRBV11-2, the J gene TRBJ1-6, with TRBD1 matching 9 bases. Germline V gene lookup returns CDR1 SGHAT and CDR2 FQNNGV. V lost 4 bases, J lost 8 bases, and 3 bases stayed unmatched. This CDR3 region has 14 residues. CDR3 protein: CASSWRQGDSPLHF. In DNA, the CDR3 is TGTGCCAGCAGCTGGAGACAGGGGGATTCACCCCTCCACTTT.

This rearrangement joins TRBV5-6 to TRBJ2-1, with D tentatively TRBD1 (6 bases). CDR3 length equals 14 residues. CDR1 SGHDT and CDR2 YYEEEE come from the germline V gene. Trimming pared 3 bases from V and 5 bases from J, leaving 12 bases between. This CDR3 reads CASSSSTGNNEQFF. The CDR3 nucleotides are TGTGCCAGCAGCTCCAGCACAGGGAACAATGAGCAGTTCTTC.

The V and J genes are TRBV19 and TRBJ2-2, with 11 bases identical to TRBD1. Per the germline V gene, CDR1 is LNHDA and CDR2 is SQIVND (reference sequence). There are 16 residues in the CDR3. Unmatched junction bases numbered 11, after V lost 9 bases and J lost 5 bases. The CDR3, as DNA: TGTGCCAGCGCACGCGGACAGGGGGCCGGGACCGGGGAGCTGTTTTTT. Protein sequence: CASARGQGAGTGELFF.

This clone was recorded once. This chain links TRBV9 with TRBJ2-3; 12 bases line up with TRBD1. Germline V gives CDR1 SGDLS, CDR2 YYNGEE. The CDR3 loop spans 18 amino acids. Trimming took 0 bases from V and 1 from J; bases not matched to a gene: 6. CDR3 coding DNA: TGTGCCAGCAGCGTAGAGTGGTGGGACAGGGGGCGCACAGATACGCAGTATTTT. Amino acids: CASSVEWWDRGRTDTQYF.

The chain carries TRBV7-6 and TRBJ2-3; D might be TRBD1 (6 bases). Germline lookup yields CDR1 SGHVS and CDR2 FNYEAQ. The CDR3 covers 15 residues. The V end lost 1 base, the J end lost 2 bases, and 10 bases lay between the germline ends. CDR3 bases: TGTGCCAGCAGCTTAGTTGGGGGCTTCACAGATACGCAGTATTTT. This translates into CASSLVGGFTDTQYF.

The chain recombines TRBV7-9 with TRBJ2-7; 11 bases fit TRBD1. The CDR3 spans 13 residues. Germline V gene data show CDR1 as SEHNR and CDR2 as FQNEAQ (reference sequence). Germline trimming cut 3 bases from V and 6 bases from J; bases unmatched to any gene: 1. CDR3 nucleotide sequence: TGTGCCAGCAGCTTGGGACAGGGGGGCGAGCAGTACTTC. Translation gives CASSLGQGGEQYF.

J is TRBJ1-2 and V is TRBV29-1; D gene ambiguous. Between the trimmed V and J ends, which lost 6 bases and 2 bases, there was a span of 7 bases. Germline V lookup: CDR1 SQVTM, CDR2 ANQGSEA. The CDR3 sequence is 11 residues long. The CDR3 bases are TGCAGCGTCCGGGAGAACTATGGCTACACCTTC. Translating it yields CSVRENYGYTF.

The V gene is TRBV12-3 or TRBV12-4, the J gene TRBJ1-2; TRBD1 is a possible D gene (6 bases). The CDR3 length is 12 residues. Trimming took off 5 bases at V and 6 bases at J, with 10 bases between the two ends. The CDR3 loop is CASSPGAHGYTF. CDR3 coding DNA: TGTGCCAGCAGTCCAGGGGCTCATGGCTACACCTTC.